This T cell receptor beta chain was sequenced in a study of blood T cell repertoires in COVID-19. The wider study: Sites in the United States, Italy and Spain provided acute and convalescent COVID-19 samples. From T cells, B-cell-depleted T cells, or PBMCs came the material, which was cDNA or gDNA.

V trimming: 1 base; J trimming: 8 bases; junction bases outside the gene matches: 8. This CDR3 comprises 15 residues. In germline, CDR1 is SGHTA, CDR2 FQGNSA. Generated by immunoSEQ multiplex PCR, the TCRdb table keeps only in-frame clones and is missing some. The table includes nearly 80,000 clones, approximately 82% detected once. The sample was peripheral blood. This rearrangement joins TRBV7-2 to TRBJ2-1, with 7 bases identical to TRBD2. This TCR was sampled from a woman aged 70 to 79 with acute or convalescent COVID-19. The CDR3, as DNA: TGTGCCAGCAGCTTAGAAGGCGGGAGTAAGTATGAGCAGTTCTTC. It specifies CASSLEGGSKYEQFF. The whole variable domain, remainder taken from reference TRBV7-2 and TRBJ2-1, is GAGVSQSPSNKVTEKGKDVELRCDPISGHTALYWYRQSLGQGLEFLIYFQGNSAPDKSGLPSDRFSAERTGGSVSTLTIQRTQQEDSAVYLCASSLEGGSKYEQFFGPGTRLTVL.